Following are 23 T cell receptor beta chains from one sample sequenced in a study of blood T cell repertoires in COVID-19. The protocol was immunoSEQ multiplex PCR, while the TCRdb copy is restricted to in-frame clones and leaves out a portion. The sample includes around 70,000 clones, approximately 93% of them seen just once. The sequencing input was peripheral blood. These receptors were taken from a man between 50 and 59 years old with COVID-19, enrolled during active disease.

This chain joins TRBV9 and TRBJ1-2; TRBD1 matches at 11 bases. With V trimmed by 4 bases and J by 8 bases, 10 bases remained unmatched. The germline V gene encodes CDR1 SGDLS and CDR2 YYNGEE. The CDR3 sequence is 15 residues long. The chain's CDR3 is CASSPRPGQGVGYTF. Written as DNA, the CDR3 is TGTGCCAGCAGCCCCCGCCCGGGACAGGGGGTCGGCTACACCTTC.

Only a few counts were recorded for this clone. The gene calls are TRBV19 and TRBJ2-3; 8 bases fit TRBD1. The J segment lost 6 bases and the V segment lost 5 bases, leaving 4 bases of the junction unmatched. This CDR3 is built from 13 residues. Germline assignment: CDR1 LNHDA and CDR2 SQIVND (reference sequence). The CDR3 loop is CASSYRGIDTQYF. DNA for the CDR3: TGTGCCAGTAGTTACAGGGGGATCGATACGCAGTATTTT. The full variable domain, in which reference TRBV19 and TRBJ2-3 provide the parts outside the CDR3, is DGGITQSPKYLFRKEGQNVTLSCEQNLNHDAMYWYRQDPGQGLRLIYYSQIVNDFQKGDIAEGYSVSREKKESFPLTVTSAQKNPTAFYLCASSYRGIDTQYFGPGTRLTVL.

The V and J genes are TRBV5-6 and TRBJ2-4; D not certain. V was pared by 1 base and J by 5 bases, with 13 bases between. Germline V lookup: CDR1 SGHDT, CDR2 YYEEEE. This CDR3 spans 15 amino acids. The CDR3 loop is CASSLKQLGENIQYF. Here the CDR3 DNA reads TGTGCCAGCAGCTTGAAACAGTTGGGCGAAAACATTCAGTACTTC.

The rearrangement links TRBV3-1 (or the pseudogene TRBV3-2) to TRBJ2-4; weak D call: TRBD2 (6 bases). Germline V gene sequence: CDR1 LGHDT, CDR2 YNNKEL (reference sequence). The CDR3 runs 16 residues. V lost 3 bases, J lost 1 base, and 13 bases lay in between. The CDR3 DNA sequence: TGTGCCAGCAGCCACTACGGGAGAGGGGCCAAAAACATTCAGTACTTC. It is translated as CASSHYGRGAKNIQYF.

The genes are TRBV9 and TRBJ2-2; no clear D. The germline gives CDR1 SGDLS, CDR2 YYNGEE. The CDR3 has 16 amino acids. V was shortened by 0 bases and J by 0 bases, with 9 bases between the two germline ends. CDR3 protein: CASSVDVLPNTGELFF. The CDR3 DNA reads TGTGCCAGCAGCGTAGATGTACTACCGAACACCGGGGAGCTGTTTTTT.

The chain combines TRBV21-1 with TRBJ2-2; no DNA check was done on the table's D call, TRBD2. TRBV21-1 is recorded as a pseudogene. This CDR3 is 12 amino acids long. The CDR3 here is CACGGGTGELFF. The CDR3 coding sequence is TGTGCCTGCGGAGGAGGGACCGGGGAGCTGTTTTTT.

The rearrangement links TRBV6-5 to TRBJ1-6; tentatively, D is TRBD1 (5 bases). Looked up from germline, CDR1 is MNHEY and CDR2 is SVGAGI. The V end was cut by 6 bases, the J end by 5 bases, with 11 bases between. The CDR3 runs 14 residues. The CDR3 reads CASRNSGNNSPLHF. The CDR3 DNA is TGTGCCAGCAGGAACTCAGGGAATAATTCACCCCTCCACTTT.

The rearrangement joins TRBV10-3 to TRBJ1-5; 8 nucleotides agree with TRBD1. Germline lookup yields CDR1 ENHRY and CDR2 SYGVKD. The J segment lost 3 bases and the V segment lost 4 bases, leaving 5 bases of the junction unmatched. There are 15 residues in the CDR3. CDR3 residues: CAISATGDPNQPQHF. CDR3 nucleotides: TGTGCCATCAGTGCGACAGGGGACCCCAATCAGCCCCAGCATTTT.

The chain's CDR3 is CASSFLAGEPQETQYF. CDR3 coding DNA: TGCGCCAGCAGCTTTCTAGCGGGAGAGCCCCAAGAGACCCAGTACTTC. This chain joins TRBV5-1 and TRBJ2-5; 10 nucleotides align to TRBD2. The germline CDR1 and CDR2 sequences are SGHRS and YFSETQ. J was trimmed by 1 base and V by 2 bases; bases with no gene match: 5. The CDR3 length is 16 residues.

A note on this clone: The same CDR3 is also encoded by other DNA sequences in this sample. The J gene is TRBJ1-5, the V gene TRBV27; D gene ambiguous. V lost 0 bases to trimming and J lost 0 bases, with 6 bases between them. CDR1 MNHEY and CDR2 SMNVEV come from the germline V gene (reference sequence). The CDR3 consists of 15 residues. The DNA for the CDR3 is TGTGCCAGCAGTTTATCCGGGAATAGCAATCAGCCCCAGCATTTT. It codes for CASSLSGNSNQPQHF.

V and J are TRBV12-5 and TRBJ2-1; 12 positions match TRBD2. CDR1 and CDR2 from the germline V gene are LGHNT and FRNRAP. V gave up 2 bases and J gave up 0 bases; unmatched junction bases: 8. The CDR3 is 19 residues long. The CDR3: CASGLSGTSGLSSYNEQFF. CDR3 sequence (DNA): TGTGCTAGTGGTTTGTCCGGGACTAGCGGGCTGAGCTCCTACAATGAGCAGTTCTTC.

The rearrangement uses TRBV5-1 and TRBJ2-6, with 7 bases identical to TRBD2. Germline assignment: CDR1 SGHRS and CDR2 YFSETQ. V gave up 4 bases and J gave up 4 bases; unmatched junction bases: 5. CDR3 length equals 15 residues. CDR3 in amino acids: CASSPRGVGANVLTF. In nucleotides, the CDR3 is TGCGCCAGCAGCCCCCGGGGGGTCGGGGCCAACGTCCTGACTTTC.

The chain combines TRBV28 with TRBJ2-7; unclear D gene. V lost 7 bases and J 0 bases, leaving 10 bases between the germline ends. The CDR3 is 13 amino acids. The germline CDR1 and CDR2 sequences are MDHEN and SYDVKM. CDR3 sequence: CASMSQASYEQYF. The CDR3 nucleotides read TGTGCCAGCATGAGTCAGGCCTCCTACGAGCAGTACTTC.

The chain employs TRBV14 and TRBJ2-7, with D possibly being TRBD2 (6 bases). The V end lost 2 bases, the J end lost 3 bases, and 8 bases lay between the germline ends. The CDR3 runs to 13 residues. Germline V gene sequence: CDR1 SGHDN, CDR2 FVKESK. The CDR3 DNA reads TGTGCCAGCAGCCAACTAGCGTTCTACGAGCAGTACTTC. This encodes CASSQLAFYEQYF.

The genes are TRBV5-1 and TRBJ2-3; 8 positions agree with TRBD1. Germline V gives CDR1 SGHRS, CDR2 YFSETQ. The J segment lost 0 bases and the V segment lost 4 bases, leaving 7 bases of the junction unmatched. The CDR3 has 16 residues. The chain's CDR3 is CASSPEGQASTDTQYF. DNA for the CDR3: TGCGCCAGCAGCCCAGAGGGACAGGCTAGCACAGATACGCAGTATTTT.

The CDR3 DNA reads TGTGCCAGCAGCTTCAACTACGAGCAGTACTTC. Amino acid sequence: CASSFNYEQYF. The chain recombines TRBV6-2 or TRBV6-3 with TRBJ2-7; no definite D call. From germline, CDR1 is MNHEY and CDR2 SVGEGT. The CDR3 covers 11 residues. With 6 bases removed from V and 3 bases from J, the gap between germline ends came to 6 bases.

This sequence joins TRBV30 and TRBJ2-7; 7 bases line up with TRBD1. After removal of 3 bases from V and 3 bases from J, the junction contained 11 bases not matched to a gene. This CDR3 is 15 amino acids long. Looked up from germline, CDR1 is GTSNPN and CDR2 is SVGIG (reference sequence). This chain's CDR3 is CAWSGQSDRYYEQYF. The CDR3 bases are TGTGCCTGGAGCGGCCAGTCGGACAGGTACTACGAGCAGTACTTC.

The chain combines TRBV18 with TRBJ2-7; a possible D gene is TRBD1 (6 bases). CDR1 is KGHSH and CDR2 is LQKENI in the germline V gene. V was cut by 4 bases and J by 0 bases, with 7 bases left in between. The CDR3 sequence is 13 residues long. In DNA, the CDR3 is TGTGCCAGCTCACGGGACACCTCCTACGAGCAGTACGTC. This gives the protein CASSRDTSYEQYV.

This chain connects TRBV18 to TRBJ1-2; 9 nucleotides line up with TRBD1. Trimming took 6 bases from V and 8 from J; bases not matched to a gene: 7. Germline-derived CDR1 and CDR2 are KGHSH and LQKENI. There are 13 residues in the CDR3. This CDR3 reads CASSPSDRGGYTF. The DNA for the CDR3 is TGTGCCAGCTCCCCGTCGGACAGGGGAGGCTACACCTTC.

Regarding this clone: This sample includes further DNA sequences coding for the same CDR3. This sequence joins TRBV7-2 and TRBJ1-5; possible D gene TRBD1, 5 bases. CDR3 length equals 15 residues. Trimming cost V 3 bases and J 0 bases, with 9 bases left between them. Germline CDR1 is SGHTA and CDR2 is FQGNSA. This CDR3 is CASSLGGGSNQPQHF. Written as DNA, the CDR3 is TGTGCCAGCAGCTTGGGGGGAGGTAGCAATCAGCCCCAGCATTTT.

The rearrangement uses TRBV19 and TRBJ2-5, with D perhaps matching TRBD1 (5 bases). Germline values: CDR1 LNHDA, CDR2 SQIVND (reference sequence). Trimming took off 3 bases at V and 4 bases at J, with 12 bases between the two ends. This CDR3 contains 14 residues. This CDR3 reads CASSIGQGVETQYF. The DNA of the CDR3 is TGTGCCAGTAGTATTGGGCAGGGTGTAGAGACCCAGTACTTC.

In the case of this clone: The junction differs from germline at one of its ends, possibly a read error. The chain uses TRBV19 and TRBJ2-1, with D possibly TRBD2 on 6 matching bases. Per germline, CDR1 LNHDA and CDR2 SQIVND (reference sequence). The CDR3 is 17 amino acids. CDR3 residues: CASSIGSASAGHKEQFF. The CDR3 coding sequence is TGTGCCAGTAGTATTGGATCTGCTAGCGCTGGGCACAAGGAGCAGTTCTTC.

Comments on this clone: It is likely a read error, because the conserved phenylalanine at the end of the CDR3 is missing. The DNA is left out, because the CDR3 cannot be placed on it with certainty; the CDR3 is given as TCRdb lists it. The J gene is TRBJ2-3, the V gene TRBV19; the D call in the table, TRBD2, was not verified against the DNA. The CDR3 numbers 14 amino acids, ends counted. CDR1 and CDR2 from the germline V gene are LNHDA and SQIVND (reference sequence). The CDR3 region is CASSIGDWRERPQL.